Sequencing of this TCR beta chain was carried out in a study of T cells in Graves' hyperthyroidism and ophthalmopathy. The study's findings and limits: Blood also showed most of the thyroid clonotypes that were expanded above 0.001.

Germline V CDR1 and CDR2: MGHDK, SYGVNS. The CDR3 spans 14 residues. V lost 0 bases and J 9 bases, leaving 14 bases between the germline ends. On this clonotype itself: What it binds is not known.

There were TCR beta CDR3 regions amplified from RNA transcripts. TCR CDR3 underwent first-round RT-PCR with the HTBI primer set. TCRdb independently ran MiXCR on the multiplex PCR reads; one entry per CDR3 protein. In the table there are 560,000 or so distinct CDR3 sequences, about 20% of which are singletons. The origin of this receptor is a man aged 40-49 years with Graves' ophthalmopathy. The genes are TRBV25-1 and TRBJ1-1; D might be TRBD1 (5 bases). Sequencing input: blood. CDR3 DNA: TGTGCCAGCAGTGAATATGGAAGACAGATACAAGCTTTCTTT. It specifies CASSEYGRQIQAFF.